This is a list of T cell receptor beta chains from one sample in a study of blood T cells in healthy people across ages. TCRdb fed the 5' RACE reads into MiXCR, producing one record per CDR3 protein. In the table there are about 1.4 million distinct CDR3 sequences, approximately 63% of which are singletons. Sequenced: blood. These receptors were obtained from a man between 18 and 29 years old in good health. Each CDR3 is given with its conserved first and last residue. A D gene is named only where the DNA matches it firmly. The listing skips clone size in some rows; elsewhere it reads once, few, many or a size class.

NA,TRBJ1-4,NA,TRBV20-1,TGCAGTGCCCATGGGCCCCTAACGGGTGAAAAACTGTTTTTT,CSAHGPLTGEKLFF
NA,TRBJ1-1,TRBD1,TRBV12-3/TRBV12-4,TGTGCCAGCAGTTTGCTCTTCGGGGACCGGACAGGGTCGAACACTGAAGCTTTCTTT,CASSLLFGDRTGSNTEAFF
NA,TRBJ2-7,NA,TRBV12-3/TRBV12-4,TGTGCCAGCAGCCCGTCTTCGGCGACCTACGAGCAGTACTTC,CASSPSSATYEQYF
NA,TRBJ1-2,NA,TRBV20-1,TGCAGTGCTAGAGACAGGGGTGCTAACTATGGCTACACCTTC,CSARDRGANYGYTF
NA,TRBJ1-2,NA,TRBV7-9,TGTGCCAGCAGCTTAGCCCAGGGTAGCAACTATGGCTACACCTTC,CASSLAQGSNYGYTF
few,TRBJ1-4,NA,TRBV25-1,TGTGCCAGCAGTGCGCTCATCCAGGGATGGGCTAATGAAAAACTGTTTTTT,CASSALIQGWANEKLFF
NA,TRBJ2-7,TRBD1,TRBV28,TGTGCCAGCAGTTTAGAGACCGGGACAGGATCGTGGGAGCAGTACTTC,CASSLETGTGSWEQYF
NA,TRBJ2-1,NA,TRBV4-2,TGTGCCAGCAGCCAACAGACTTGCGGGGCCGATGAGCAGTTCTTC,CASSQQTCGADEQFF
NA,TRBJ1-6,NA,TRBV6-5,TGTGCCAGCAATCCGATGGGAGGATCGAATTCACCCCTCCACTTT,CASNPMGGSNSPLHF
NA,TRBJ2-1,NA,TRBV20-1,TGCAGCGCCCGACCCAATGAGCAGTTCTTC,CSARPNEQFF
NA,TRBJ1-2,NA,TRBV20-1,TGCAGTGCTAGAGGGACAGAGGTTATCGGCTACACCTTC,CSARGTEVIGYTF
NA,TRBJ1-1,NA,TRBV7-9,TGTGCCAGCAGCTTAGGAGGGGTACAGTTCACTGAAGCTTTCTTT,CASSLGGVQFTEAFF
NA,TRBJ2-5,TRBD2,TRBV6-5,TGTGCCAGCTGCCCGGGGGGGGGATGTGAAGAGACCCAGTACTTC,CASCPGGGCEETQYF
few,TRBJ1-2,NA,TRBV4-1,TGCGCCAGCAGCCAACCAGCCTTAACAGGGTTGGACTATGGCTACACCTTC,CASSQPALTGLDYGYTF
NA,TRBJ1-6,NA,TRBV7-9,TGTGCCAGCAGCTTAGCGAATGATGTCGGGGGCGGTTCACCCCTCCACTTT,CASSLANDVGGGSPLHF
few,TRBJ2-7,TRBD2,TRBV23-1,TGCGCCAGCAGTCAATCTTTAGCGGGCCCCCAGGGAAACGAGCAGTACTTC,CASSQSLAGPQGNEQYF
NA,TRBJ1-5,NA,TRBV25-1,TGTGCCAGCAGCCCCACCGGGGCCTCGCCCCAGCATTTT,CASSPTGASPQHF
NA,TRBJ2-1,NA,TRBV4-3,TGCGCCAGCAGCCAAGCCTGGGTGGGGGCATTTAGGGTGGATGAGCAGTTCTTC,CASSQAWVGAFRVDEQFF
NA,TRBJ1-5,NA,TRBV20-1,TGCAGTGCTGGTTTTCAGGGATTTAATCAGCCCCAGCATTTT,CSAGFQGFNQPQHF
NA,TRBJ1-2,NA,TRBV29-1,TGCAGCGTTGGGCCCCCTCTTGGCCCCTATGGCTACACCTTC,CSVGPPLGPYGYTF
NA,TRBJ1-2,NA,TRBV12-3/TRBV12-4,TGTGCCAGCAGCCCCGCGGCTGGCGGTGGCTACACCTTC,CASSPAAGGGYTF
once,TRBJ2-7,NA,TRBV28,TGTGCCAGCAGTTCTCCGGGGACACATACCTACGAGCAGTACTTC,CASSSPGTHTYEQYF
once,TRBJ2-1,NA,TRBV11-2,TGTGCCAGCAGCTTAGAATTCTCGGACAGCGATGAGCAGTTCTTC,CASSLEFSDSDEQFF
NA,TRBJ1-1,NA,TRBV29-1,TGCAGCGCCCTTAGGGTCACTGAAGCTTTCTTT,CSALRVTEAFF
few,TRBJ1-2,NA,TRBV29-1,TGCAGCGTTGCGGGGGCTAACTATGGCTACACCTTC,CSVAGANYGYTF
NA,TRBJ2-7,NA,TRBV15,TGTGCCACCAGTATCCTAGCATCTAAGTACAATGAGCAGTACTTC,CATSILASKYNEQYF
NA,TRBJ1-1,TRBD1,TRBV20-1,TGCAGTGGGGGGGCAGGGGGCGCGGACACTGAAGCTTTCTTT,CSGGAGGADTEAFF
NA,TRBJ2-1,TRBD2,TRBV6-1,TGTGCCAGCAGTCGAATCGGGACTAGCGACTCCTACAATGAGCAGTTCTTC,CASSRIGTSDSYNEQFF
NA,TRBJ2-3,TRBD1,TRBV7-9,TGTGCCAGCAGCTTAAGTTGGGACAGCCTAAGCACAGATACGCAGTATTTT,CASSLSWDSLSTDTQYF
NA,TRBJ2-1,NA,TRBV4-2,TGTGCCAGCAGCCAAGGTTACAACGCCTACAATGAGCAGTTCTTC,CASSQGYNAYNEQFF
NA,TRBJ2-1,TRBD2,TRBV12-3/TRBV12-4,TGTGCCAGCAGACTCACCGGGACTAGCGGATACAATGAGCAGTTCTTC,CASRLTGTSGYNEQFF
few,TRBJ2-3,NA,TRBV12-3/TRBV12-4,TGTGCCAGCAGTTTGGAGGCGGTTAGCACAGATACGCAGTATTTT,CASSLEAVSTDTQYF
NA,TRBJ2-3,NA,TRBV10-3,TGTGCCATCGGAGAGAATGAAGATACGCAGTATTTT,CAIGENEDTQYF
few,TRBJ2-7,TRBD2,TRBV7-9,TGTGCCAGCAGCGTAGCGGGGGACTACGAGCAGTACTTC,CASSVAGDYEQYF
NA,TRBJ2-5,NA,TRBV7-2,TGTGCCAGCAGCTTAAATGGGGACCACAATGAGCAGTACTTC,CASSLNGDHNEQYF
NA,TRBJ2-7,TRBD1,TRBV11-2,TGTGCCAGCAGCCTCTATGCGGGACAGGGTTACGAGCAGTACTTC,CASSLYAGQGYEQYF
NA,TRBJ2-5,NA,TRBV7-8,TGTGCCAGCAGCTTAGACCCATTTTGGGCCTATGAGCAGTACTTC,CASSLDPFWAYEQYF
NA,TRBJ2-1,NA,TRBV12-3/TRBV12-4,TGTGCCAGCAGACCTGACAGGAGCAATGAGCAGTTCTTC,CASRPDRSNEQFF
NA,TRBJ1-1,NA,TRBV20-1,TGCAGTGCTAGAACGGACCTCATGAACACTGAAGCTTTCTTT,CSARTDLMNTEAFF
NA,TRBJ2-7,NA,TRBV7-2,TGTGCCAGCGGCAGGGACCGGGACGGCTCCTACGAGCAGTACTTC,CASGRDRDGSYEQYF
NA,TRBJ1-2,NA,TRBV3-1,TGTGCCAGCAGCCAAGTTACCCAGGGGAACTATGGCTACACCTTC,CASSQVTQGNYGYTF
NA,TRBJ1-1,NA,TRBV20-1,TGCAGTGCCCAGAGGAGCGTGTTGGCTGAAGCTTTCTTT,CSAQRSVLAEAFF
NA,TRBJ1-2,TRBD1,TRBV19,TGTGCCAGTAAGGACAGGGCGGTTGATGGCTACACCTTC,CASKDRAVDGYTF